Detailed here is one T cell receptor (beta chain). This sample stems from a study of T cell responses to AZD1222 COVID-19 vaccine. TCRdb's copy holds only in-frame clones and misses some; the assay was immunoSEQ multiplex PCR. The data hold about 170,000 clones, with around 85% observed a single time. Germline loops: CDR1 PRHDT, CDR2 FYEKMQ (reference sequence). This CDR3 has 15 amino acids. V was clipped by 0 bases and J by 1 base, with 9 bases between them. The receptor was isolated from an adult who received the AZD1222 COVID-19 vaccine. This chain connects TRBV13 to TRBJ1-1; D perhaps matches TRBD1 (6 bases). The specimen was peripheral blood, collected 28 days after the second AZD1222 dose. The CDR3 coding sequence is TGTGCCAGCAGCTTAGGGCGCAGGGGGAACACTGAAGCTTTCTTT. Translating gives CASSLGRRGNTEAFF.